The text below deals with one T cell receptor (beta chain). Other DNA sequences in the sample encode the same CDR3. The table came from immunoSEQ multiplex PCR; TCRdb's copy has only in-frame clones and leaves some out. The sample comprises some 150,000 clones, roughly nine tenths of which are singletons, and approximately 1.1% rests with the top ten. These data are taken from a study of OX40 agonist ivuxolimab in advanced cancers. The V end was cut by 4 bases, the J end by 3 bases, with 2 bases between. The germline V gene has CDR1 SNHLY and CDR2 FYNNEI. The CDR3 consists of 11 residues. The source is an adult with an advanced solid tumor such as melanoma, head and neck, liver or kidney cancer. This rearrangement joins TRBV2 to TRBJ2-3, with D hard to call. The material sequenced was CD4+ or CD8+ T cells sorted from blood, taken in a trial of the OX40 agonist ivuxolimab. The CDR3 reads CASSATDTQYF. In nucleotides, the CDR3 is TGTGCCAGCAGTGCTACAGATACGCAGTATTTT.